The 3 T cell receptor beta chains below all came from one sample that was sequenced in a study of blood T cell repertoires in COVID-19. Only in-frame clones appear in the TCRdb table, and some are missing; sequencing was by immunoSEQ multiplex PCR. The repertoire holds 250,000 to 350,000 clones, with about 91% as singletons. The sample was peripheral blood. Receptors originate from an older woman with acute or convalescent COVID-19.

The chain carries TRBV7-3 and TRBJ2-1, with 9 bases fitting TRBD2. Germline V gene sequence: CDR1 SGHTA, CDR2 FQGTGA. CDR3 length: 15 residues. Trimming at V came to 0 bases and at J to 4 bases, leaving 1 base not matched to a gene. Here the CDR3 reads CASSLTLAGYNEQFF. Written as DNA, the CDR3 is TGTGCCAGCAGCTTAACCCTAGCGGGGTACAATGAGCAGTTCTTC.

The chain has TRBV29-1 and TRBJ1-2; D unclear. V was clipped by 6 bases and J by 2 bases, with 13 bases between them. Germline V gives CDR1 SQVTM, CDR2 ANQGSEA. The CDR3 totals 13 residues. CDR3 amino acids: CSVKPTANYGYTF. CDR3 in DNA: TGCAGCGTCAAACCCACCGCGAACTATGGCTACACCTTC. Full variable domain (rest looked up from reference TRBV29-1 and TRBJ1-2): SAVISQKPSRDICQRGTSLTIQCQVDSQVTMMFWYRQQPGQSLTLIATANQGSEATYESGFVIDKFPISRPNLTFSTLTVSNMSPEDSSIYLCSVKPTANYGYTFGSGTRLTVV.

This clone occurred once. The chain uses TRBV28 and TRBJ2-1; possible D gene TRBD1, 8 bases. Germline assignment: CDR1 MDHEN and CDR2 SYDVKM. The CDR3 is made up of 16 amino acids. V was clipped by 5 bases and J by 6 bases, with 20 bases between them. The CDR3 DNA follows: TGTGCCAGCAGTCCCAGGACAGGGAGGGGACCCAATGAGCAGTTCTTC. This translates into CASSPRTGRGPNEQFF.